This T cell receptor beta chain was observed in a study of blood T cell repertoires in COVID-19. Study-level information: Sites in the United States, Italy and Spain provided acute and convalescent COVID-19 samples. From T cells, B-cell-depleted T cells, or PBMCs came the material, which was cDNA or gDNA.

Germline CDR1 and CDR2: SEHNR and FQNEAQ (reference sequence). The CDR3 has 15 amino acids. V was pared by 5 bases and J by 4 bases, with 4 bases of the junction left unmatched. Original methodology: Reference gene primer amplification gave estimated nucleated cell counts. Clones were read by immunoSEQ multiplex PCR, and TCRdb kept only the in-frame ones, dropping some. V, J and clone size are those of that table, while D and trimming were read from the DNA. This sample yields 450,000 to 500,000 clones, of which over 75% are seen a single time; about 3% belongs to the top ten. The chain combines TRBV7-9 with TRBJ2-7; 14 bases align to TRBD2. Sequenced: peripheral blood. The TCR originated in a human donor in a cohort sampled during active COVID-19. This CDR3 is CASSGTSGSGYEQYF. The CDR3 coding sequence is TGTGCCAGCAGCGGGACTAGCGGGAGCGGGTACGAGCAGTACTTC.